This TCR beta chain derives from a study of cytomegalovirus exposure and HLA in healthy donors. Study as a whole: The Caucasian-associated ancestry cluster contained 81% of the 398 genotyped donors. General study results and limits: Reports indicated that the classifier achieved high specificity and sensitivity in diagnosing cytomegalovirus status. V- and J-gene trimming in TCR beta was tied to a missense DCLRE1C variant by an analysis performed later. Many donors shared some public TCRs, even though most TCR sequences were rare.

A word on this clone: Antigen: not known.

The PCR employed 60 Vbeta primers together with 13 Jbeta primers. Clones were read by immunoSEQ multiplex PCR, and TCRdb kept only the in-frame ones, dropping some. The data show 110,000 to 150,000 clones, about a tenth seen once. Germline V gene sequence: CDR1 SGHDN, CDR2 FVKESK. With 8 bases clipped from V and 10 bases from J, the junction kept 11 bases outside the gene matches. The CDR3 has 14 amino acids. This TCR derives from a male donor in good health and CMV-seronegative. Source material: PBMCs. V is TRBV14 and J is TRBJ1-4; 9 bases map to TRBD1. The CDR3 reads CASHGQGRFGKLFF. CDR3 in DNA: TGTGCCAGCCATGGACAGGGGAGGTTCGGAAAACTGTTTTTT. Together with reference TRBV14 and TRBJ1-4, the CDR3 gives the full variable domain: EAGVTQFPSHSVIEKGQTVTLRCDPISGHDNLYWYRRVMGKEIKFLLHFVKESKQDESGMPNNRFLAERTGGTYSTLKVQPAELEDSGVYFCASHGQGRFGKLFFGSGTQLSVL.